The sample holds one count of the clone carrying this T cell receptor beta chain. Its antigen is undetermined. This CDR3 is 14 amino acids long. The V end lost 4 bases, the J end lost 0 bases, and 9 bases lay between the germline ends. Germline-derived CDR1 and CDR2 are GTSNPN and SVGIG (reference sequence). Time point meaning: after neoadjuvant nivolumab, at surgical resection. These oral cavity squamous cell carcinomas were HPV-negative and locally advanced. The data were produced by immunoSEQ multiplex PCR, yet TCRdb's version contains in-frame clones alone and is incomplete. Of tens of thousands of clones in the sample, about 85% were seen once. The sample is drawn from a study of neoadjuvant anti-PD-1 for oral cavity cancer. Notes on the study in general: Higher pretreatment blood Treg/Th17 ratios correlated with higher pretreatment blood and lower post-treatment tumor TCRbeta clonality. With three patients per group, TCR findings need larger cohorts. After neoadjuvant nivolumab, PBMC T cell clonality was significantly higher in non-responders than responders.

The input for sequencing was PBMCs, taken after nivolumab (anti-PD-1) treatment. The TCR comes from a person aged 35-80 years with oral cavity squamous cell carcinoma. The V call is TRBV30, the J call TRBJ1-4, with D uncertain. This CDR3 reads CAWKTGTTNEKLFF. CDR3 nucleotides: TGTGCCTGGAAAACCGGAACAACTAATGAAAAACTGTTTTTT.